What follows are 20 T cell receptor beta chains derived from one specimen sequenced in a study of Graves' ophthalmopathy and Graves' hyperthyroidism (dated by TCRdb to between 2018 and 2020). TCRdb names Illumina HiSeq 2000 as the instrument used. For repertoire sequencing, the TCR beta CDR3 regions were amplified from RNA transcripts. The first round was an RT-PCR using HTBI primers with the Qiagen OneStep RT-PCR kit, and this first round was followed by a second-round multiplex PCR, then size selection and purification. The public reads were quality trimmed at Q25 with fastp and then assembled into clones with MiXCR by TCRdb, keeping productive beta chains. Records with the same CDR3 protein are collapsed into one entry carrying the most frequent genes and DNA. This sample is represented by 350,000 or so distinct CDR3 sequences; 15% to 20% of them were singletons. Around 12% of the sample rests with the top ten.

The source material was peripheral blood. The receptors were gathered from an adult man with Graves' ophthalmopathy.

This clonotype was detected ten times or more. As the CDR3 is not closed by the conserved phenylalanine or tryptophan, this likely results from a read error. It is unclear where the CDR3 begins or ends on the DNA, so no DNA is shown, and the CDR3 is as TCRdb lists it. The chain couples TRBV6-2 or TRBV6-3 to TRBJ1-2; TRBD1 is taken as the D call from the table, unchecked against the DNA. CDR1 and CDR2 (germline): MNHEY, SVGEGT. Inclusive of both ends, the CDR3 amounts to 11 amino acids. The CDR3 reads CASSTGQTREL.

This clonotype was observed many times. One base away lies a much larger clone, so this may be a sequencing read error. The CDR3 sequence: CASSYGRDYGYTF. For the CDR3, the DNA is TGTGCCAGCAGTTACGGGAGAGACTATGGCTACACCTTC. The J gene is TRBJ1-2, the V gene TRBV6-5, with no clear D. V lost 2 bases, J lost 3 bases, and 7 bases lay in between. This CDR3 contains 13 residues. Per the germline V gene, CDR1 is MNHEY and CDR2 is SVGAGI.

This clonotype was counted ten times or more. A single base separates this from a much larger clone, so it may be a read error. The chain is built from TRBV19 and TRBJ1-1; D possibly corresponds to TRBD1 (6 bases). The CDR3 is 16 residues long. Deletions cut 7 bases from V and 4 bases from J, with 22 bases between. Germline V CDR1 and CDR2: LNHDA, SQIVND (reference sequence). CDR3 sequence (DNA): TGTGCCAGTAATATTTTGGGGGCCCTTTCGAGCACTGAAGCTTTCTTT. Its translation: CASNILGALSSTEAFF.

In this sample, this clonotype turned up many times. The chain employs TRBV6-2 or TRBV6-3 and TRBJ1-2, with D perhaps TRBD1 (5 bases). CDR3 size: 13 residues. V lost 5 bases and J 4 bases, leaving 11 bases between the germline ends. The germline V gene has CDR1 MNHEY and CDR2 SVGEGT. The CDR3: CASSRGTIYGYTF. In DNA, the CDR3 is TGTGCCAGCAGTCGCGGGACCATCTATGGCTACACCTTC.

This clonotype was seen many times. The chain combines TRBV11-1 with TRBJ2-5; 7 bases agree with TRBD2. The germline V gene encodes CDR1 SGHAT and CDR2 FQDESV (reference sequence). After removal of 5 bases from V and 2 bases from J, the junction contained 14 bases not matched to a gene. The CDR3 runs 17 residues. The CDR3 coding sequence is TGTGCCAGCAGCCTCCGGGGAGGGTCGAACAGACAAGAGACCCAGTACTTC. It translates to CASSLRGGSNRQETQYF.

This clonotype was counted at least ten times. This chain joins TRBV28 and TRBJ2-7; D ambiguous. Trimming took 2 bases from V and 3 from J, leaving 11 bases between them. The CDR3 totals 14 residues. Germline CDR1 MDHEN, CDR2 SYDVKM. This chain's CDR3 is CASSLHGGYYEQYF. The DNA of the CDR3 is TGTGCCAGCAGTTTACACGGCGGCTACTACGAGCAGTACTTC.

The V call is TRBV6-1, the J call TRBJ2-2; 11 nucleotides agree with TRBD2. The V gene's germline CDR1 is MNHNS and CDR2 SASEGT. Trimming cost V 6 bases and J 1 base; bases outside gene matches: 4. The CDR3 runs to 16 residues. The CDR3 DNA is TGTGCCAGCAGGAGGGGACTAGCGGTGAACACCGGGGAGCTGTTTTTT. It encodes CASRRGLAVNTGELFF.

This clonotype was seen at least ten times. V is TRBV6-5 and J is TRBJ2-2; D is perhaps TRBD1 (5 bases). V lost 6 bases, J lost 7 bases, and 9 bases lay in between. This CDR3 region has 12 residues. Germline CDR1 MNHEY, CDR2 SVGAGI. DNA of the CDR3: TGTGCCAGCAGCAGGGTGGACGGGGAGCTGTTTTTT. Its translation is CASSRVDGELFF.

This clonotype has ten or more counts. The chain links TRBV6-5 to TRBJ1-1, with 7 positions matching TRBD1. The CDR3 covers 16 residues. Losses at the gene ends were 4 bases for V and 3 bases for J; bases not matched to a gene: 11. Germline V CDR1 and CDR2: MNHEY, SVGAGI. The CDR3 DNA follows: TGTGCCAGCAGTTCCGAAACAGGGGTTGGGTACACTGAAGCTTTCTTT. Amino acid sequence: CASSSETGVGYTEAFF.

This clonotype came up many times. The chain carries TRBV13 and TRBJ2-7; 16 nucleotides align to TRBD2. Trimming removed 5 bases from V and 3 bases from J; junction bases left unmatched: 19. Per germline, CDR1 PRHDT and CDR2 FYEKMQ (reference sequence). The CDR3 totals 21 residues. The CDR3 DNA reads TGTGCCAGCAGCGACTTCAGAACCGGGACTAGCGGGAGGGCCGGGCTCTACGAGCAGTACTTC. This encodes CASSDFRTGTSGRAGLYEQYF.

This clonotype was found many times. Here the CDR3 DNA reads TGTGCCACCAGCAGAGGCCTTACGAACACCGGGGAGCTGTTTTTT. It is translated as CATSRGLTNTGELFF. The V gene is TRBV15, the J gene TRBJ2-2; D unresolved. CDR3 length: 15 amino acids. Germline V gene lookup returns CDR1 LNHNV and CDR2 YYDKDF (reference sequence). The V gene lost 1 base and the J gene lost 0 bases, with 6 bases spanning the gap.

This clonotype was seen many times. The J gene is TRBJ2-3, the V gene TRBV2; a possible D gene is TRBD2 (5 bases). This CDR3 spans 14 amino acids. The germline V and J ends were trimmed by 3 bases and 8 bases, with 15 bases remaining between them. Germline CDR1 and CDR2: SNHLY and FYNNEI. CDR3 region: CASSDLQSAGTQYF. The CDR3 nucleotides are TGTGCCAGCAGTGACTTGCAGTCCGCGGGTACGCAGTATTTT. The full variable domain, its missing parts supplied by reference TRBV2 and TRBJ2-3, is EPEVTQTPSHQVTQMGQEVILRCVPISNHLYFYWYRQILGQKVEFLVSFYNNEISEKSEIFDDQFSVERPDGSNFTLKIRSTKLEDSAMYFCASSDLQSAGTQYFGPGTRLTVL.

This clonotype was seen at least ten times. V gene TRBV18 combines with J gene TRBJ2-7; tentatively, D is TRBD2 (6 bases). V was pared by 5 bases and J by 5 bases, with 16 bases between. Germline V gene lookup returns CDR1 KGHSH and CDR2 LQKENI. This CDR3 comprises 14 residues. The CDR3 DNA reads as TGTGCCAGCTCAAACGATCAGGGAGGTGACGAGCAGTACTTC. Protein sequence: CASSNDQGGDEQYF.

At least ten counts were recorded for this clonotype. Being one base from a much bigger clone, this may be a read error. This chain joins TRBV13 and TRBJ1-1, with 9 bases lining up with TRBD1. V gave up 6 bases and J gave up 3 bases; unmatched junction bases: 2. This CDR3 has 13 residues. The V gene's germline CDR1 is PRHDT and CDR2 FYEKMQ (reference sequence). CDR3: CASRRTGDTEAFF. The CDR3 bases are TGTGCCAGCAGAAGGACAGGGGACACTGAAGCTTTCTTT.

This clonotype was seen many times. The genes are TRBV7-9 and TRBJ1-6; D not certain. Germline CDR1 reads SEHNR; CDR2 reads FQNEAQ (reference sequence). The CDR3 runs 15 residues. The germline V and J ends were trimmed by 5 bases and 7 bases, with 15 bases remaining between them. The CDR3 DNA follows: TGTGCCAGCAGCGCATCGGGCAACAGAAATTCACCCCTCCACTTT. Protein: CASSASGNRNSPLHF.

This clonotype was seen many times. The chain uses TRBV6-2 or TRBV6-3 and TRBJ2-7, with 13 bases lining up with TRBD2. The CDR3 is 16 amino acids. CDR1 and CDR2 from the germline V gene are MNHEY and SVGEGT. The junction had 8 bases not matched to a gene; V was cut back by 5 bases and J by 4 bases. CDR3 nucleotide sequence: TGTGCCAGCAGTACCTTGACTAGCGGGGGGCTATACGAGCAGTACTTC. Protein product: CASSTLTSGGLYEQYF.

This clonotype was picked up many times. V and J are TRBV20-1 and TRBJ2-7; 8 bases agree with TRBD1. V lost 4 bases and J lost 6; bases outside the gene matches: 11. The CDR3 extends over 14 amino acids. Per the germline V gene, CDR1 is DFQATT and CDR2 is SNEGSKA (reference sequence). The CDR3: CSATQGVRPREQYF. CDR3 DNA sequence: TGCAGTGCTACACAGGGGGTCAGACCCCGCGAGCAGTACTTC.

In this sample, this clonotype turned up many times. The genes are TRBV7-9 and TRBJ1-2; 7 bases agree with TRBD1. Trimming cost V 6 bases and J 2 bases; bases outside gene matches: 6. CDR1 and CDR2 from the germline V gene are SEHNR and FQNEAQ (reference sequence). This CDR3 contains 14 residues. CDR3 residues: CASSPLTGNYGYTF. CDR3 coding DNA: TGTGCCAGCAGTCCTCTGACAGGGAACTATGGCTACACCTTC.

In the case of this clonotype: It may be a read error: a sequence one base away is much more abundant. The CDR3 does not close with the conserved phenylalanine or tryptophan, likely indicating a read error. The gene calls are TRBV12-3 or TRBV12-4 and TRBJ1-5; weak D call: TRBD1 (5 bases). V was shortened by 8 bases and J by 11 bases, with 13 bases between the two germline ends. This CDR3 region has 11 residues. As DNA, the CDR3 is TGTGCCAGCCGGGGCTCCAGGGCCCAGCATATT. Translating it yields CASRGSRAQHI.

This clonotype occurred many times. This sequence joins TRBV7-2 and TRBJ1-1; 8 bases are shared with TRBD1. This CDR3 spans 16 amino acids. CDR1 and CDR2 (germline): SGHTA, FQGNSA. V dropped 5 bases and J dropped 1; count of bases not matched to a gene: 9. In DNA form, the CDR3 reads TGTGCCAGCAGCAGACGTCCCGGGACAGGGAACACTGAAGCTTTCTTT. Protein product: CASSRRPGTGNTEAFF.